A single TCR beta chain is shown here with its context. Its antigen is undetermined. Investigators prepared the TCR beta libraries by applying iRepertoire HTBI primers and Arm-PCR of CDR3 regions. MiXCR, run by TCRdb on the multiplex PCR reads, gives a single entry per CDR3 protein. The repertoire consists of 450,000 to 600,000 distinct CDR3 sequences, with approximately 13% occurring once and the leading ten covering about 10%. CDR3 length equals 16 residues. With V trimmed by 3 bases and J by 6 bases, 5 bases remained unmatched. Germline V gene lookup returns CDR1 SGHTA and CDR2 FQGNSA. These data belong to a study of regulatory T cells in long-lasting Graves disease. Time point meaning: newly diagnosed GD, antithyroid drugs for less than 3 months. The authors made the TCR library using RNA they extracted from PBMCs. Study-level results: Shared public clonotypes totalled about 2,800 in persistent patients, compared with roughly 970 in new patients.

These sequences were also reported in another study, on T cells in Graves' hyperthyroidism and ophthalmopathy.

This sequence originates from a man under 40 with Graves disease. This specimen consisted of peripheral blood mononuclear cells (PBMCs), obtained at new diagnosis, from a patient treated with antithyroid drugs. The chain is built from TRBV7-2 and TRBJ2-1, with 13 bases that match TRBD2. The CDR3 spells CASSFPGLAGFNEQFF. The CDR3 DNA reads TGTGCCAGCAGCTTCCCGGGACTAGCGGGATTCAATGAGCAGTTCTTC. Combining the CDR3 with reference TRBV7-2 and TRBJ2-1 gives the whole variable domain GAGVSQSPSNKVTEKGKDVELRCDPISGHTALYWYRQSLGQGLEFLIYFQGNSAPDKSGLPSDRFSAERTGGSVSTLTIQRTQQEDSAVYLCASSFPGLAGFNEQFFGPGTRLTVL.